This TCR beta chain was captured in a study of memory CD4+ T cells and cytomegalovirus serostatus. Study context: Of the healthy Belgian adults, eight or nine were CMV seropositive and 24 seronegative. Study-level points and caveats: CD4+ memory repertoires contained 67 of 164 reported CMV TCRbeta sequences. CMV serostatus prediction reached median AUC around 0.94, or 0.89 with US-trained model.

In its sample, this clone was seen once. Its antigen is unknown. Assay used: immunoSEQ multiplex PCR; TCRdb lists only in-frame clones, some missing. The data contain 55,000 to 60,000 clones, roughly 81% of them singletons. The CDR3 loop spans 16 amino acids. The ends lost 2 bases at V and 2 bases at J; junction bases unmatched: 4. Germline V lookup: CDR1 MNHNS, CDR2 SASEGT. The sort gate was single viable CD3+CD4+CD8-CD45RO+ cells for memory CD4+ T cells. After thawing, CD4+ T cells were positively selected. Sequencing was done on a sample of memory CD4+ T cells from blood. The TCR was taken from an adult in good health and CMV-seronegative. The chain is built from TRBV6-1 and TRBJ1-3; 9 bases are a match to TRBD1. The CDR3 spells CASSETGGLTGNTIYF. CDR3 sequence (DNA): TGTGCCAGCAGTGAAACAGGGGGCCTTACTGGAAACACCATATATTTT.